A selection of T cell receptor beta chains follows, all from one sample in a study of T-cell memory formation after mild COVID-19. Via MiXCR, TCRdb re-called the 5' RACE reads, giving one row per CDR3 protein. Of approximately 260,000 distinct CDR3 sequences listed, under 20% are singletons. Sequencing was carried out using PBMCs or a T cell subset sorted from them (not recorded which). The receptor set was obtained from a man between 18 and 29 years old who had mild COVID-19 (a few samples of this study predate the infection). Cell type and time point are not known. CDR3s include the opening cysteine and the closing phenylalanine or tryptophan. The D gene is left open where the match is weak. Where a row states a size, it is once, few, many or the class of an expanded clone; other rows omit it.

- | TRBJ1-2 | TRBV4-1 | - | CASSQDDWRAYYGYTF | TGCGCCAGCAGCCAAGATGACTGGCGGGCTTACTATGGCTACACCTTC
- | TRBJ1-3 | TRBV29-1 | - | CSVVVGSSGNTIYF | TGCAGCGTTGTGGTGGGGTCCTCTGGAAACACCATATATTTT
- | TRBJ1-2 | TRBV7-2 | - | CASSLTPDYGYTF | TGTGCCAGCAGCTTAACCCCGGACTATGGCTACACCTTC
TRBD1 | TRBJ1-2 | TRBV6-5 | - | CASSYSGTDNYGYTF | TGTGCCAGCAGTTACTCCGGGACAGATAACTATGGCTACACCTTC
TRBD2 | TRBJ2-3 | TRBV4-1 | - | CASSQVAGGTDTQYF | TGCGCCAGCAGCCAAGTCGCGGGGGGCACAGATACGCAGTATTTT
TRBD1 | TRBJ1-1 | TRBV5-1 | many | CASSFMTGATEAFF | TGCGCCAGCAGCTTTATGACAGGGGCTACTGAAGCTTTCTTT
- | TRBJ1-2 | TRBV20-1 | - | CSARVGTLFGYTF | TGCAGTGCTAGGGTTGGGACTTTGTTTGGCTACACCTTC
TRBD2 | TRBJ2-1 | TRBV20-1 | many | CSARGSSGETYNEQFF | TGCAGTGCTAGAGGTTCTAGCGGGGAGACCTACAATGAGCAGTTCTTC
- | TRBJ2-5 | TRBV30 | - | CAWSLGETQYF | TGTGCCTGGAGTCTTGGGGAGACCCAGTACTTC
- | TRBJ1-6 | TRBV4-1 | few | CASSQVPKQSGGPLHF | TGCGCCAGCAGCCAAGTTCCAAAGCAGAGCGGGGGACCCCTCCACTTT
- | TRBJ1-3 | TRBV4-3 | few | CASSQDRVKTGNTIYF | TGCGCCAGCAGCCAAGACAGGGTAAAAACTGGAAACACCATATATTTT
- | TRBJ2-2 | TRBV30 | - | CAWLSLPDNTGELFF | TGTGCCTGGCTCTCCCTTCCAGACAACACCGGGGAGCTGTTTTTT
- | TRBJ2-1 | TRBV2 | many | CASSGPYNEQFF | TGTGCCAGCAGTGGACCCTACAATGAGCAGTTCTTC
- | TRBJ2-5 | TRBV10-1 | - | CASSERRVETQYF | TGCGCCAGCAGTGAGAGGAGGGTTGAGACCCAGTACTTC
TRBD1 | TRBJ1-2 | TRBV5-1 | few | CASSQKHGTGANYGYTF | TGCGCCAGCAGCCAGAAACACGGGACAGGGGCTAACTATGGCTACACCTTC
TRBD2 | TRBJ2-7 | TRBV18 | few | CASSPTGGGLSSYEQYF | TGTGCCAGCTCACCGACGGGGGGTGGACTAAGCTCCTACGAGCAGTACTTC
TRBD1 | TRBJ2-2 | TRBV7-2 | - | CASSLRPGQGATGELFF | TGTGCCAGCAGCTTAAGACCGGGACAGGGTGCCACCGGGGAGCTGTTTTTT
- | TRBJ2-1 | TRBV24-1 | few | CATSEGGTHNEQFF | TGTGCCACCAGTGAAGGAGGGACGCACAATGAGCAGTTCTTC
- | TRBJ1-4 | TRBV5-1 | few | CASSLAVIPQKLFF | TGCGCCAGCAGCTTGGCCGTTATACCTCAAAAACTGTTTTTT
- | TRBJ1-4 | TRBV7-8 | - | CASSPEGVREKLFF | TGTGCCAGCAGCCCCGAGGGGGTACGGGAAAAACTGTTTTTT
- | TRBJ1-5 | TRBV15 | few | CATSRDQGRNVPQHF | TGTGCCACCAGCAGAGATCAGGGGAGAAACGTGCCCCAGCATTTT
TRBD1 | TRBJ1-2 | TRBV20-1 | - | CSARAQGGYGYTF | TGCAGTGCTAGAGCACAGGGGGGCTATGGCTACACCTTC
- | TRBJ2-3 | TRBV6-2/TRBV6-3 | - | CASSFTSWADTQYF | TGTGCCAGCAGTTTTACTAGCTGGGCAGATACGCAGTATTTT
- | TRBJ1-1 | TRBV7-2 | - | CASSQRGPMNTEAFF | TGTGCCAGCAGCCAACGAGGACCCATGAACACTGAAGCTTTCTTT
- | TRBJ2-5 | TRBV7-9 | few | CASSFTRGEETQYF | TGTGCCAGCAGTTTCACCAGGGGGGAGGAGACCCAGTACTTC
- | TRBJ2-3 | TRBV5-6 | few | CASSLGGGRQYF | TGTGCCAGCAGCTTGGGGGGAGGCCGGCAGTATTTT
- | TRBJ1-1 | TRBV5-6 | few | CASSSPGSGNTEAFF | TGTGCCAGCAGCTCTCCAGGGTCCGGGAACACTGAAGCTTTCTTT
- | TRBJ2-5 | TRBV27 | few | CASSKTGTYQETQYF | TGTGCCAGCAGTAAAACAGGAACGTACCAAGAGACCCAGTACTTC
TRBD2 | TRBJ2-3 | TRBV27 | - | CASSFGRGEYF | TGTGCCAGCAGTTTCGGGAGGGGCGAGTATTTT
- | TRBJ2-1 | TRBV5-1 | few | CANRANEQFF | TGCGCCAACAGGGCTAATGAGCAGTTCTTC